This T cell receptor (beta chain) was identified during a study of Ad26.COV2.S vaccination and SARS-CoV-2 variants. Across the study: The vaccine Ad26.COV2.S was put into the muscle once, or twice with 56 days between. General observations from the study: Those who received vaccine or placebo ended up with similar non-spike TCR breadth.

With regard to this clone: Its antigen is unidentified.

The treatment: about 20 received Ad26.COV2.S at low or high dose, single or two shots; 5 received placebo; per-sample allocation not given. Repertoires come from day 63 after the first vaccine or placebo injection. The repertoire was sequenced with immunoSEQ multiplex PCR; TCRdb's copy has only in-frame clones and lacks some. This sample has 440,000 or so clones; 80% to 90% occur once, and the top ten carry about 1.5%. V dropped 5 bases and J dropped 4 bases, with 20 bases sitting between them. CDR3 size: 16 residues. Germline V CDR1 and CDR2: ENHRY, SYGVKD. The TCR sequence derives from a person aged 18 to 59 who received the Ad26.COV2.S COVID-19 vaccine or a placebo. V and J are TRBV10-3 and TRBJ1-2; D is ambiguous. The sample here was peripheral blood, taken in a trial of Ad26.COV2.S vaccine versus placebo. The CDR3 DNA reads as TGTGCCATCAGTCCTCAACCGGGGTCCGTGGGCTATGGCTACACCTTC. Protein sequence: CAISPQPGSVGYGYTF.